The clone carrying this T cell receptor (beta chain) was detected only a few times. The data were obtained in a study of technical replicates of blood from four donors. Germline assignment: CDR1 MNHEY and CDR2 SMNVEV (reference sequence). V was cut by 10 bases and J by 6 bases, with 19 bases left in between. The CDR3 sequence is 14 residues long. Profiled with immunoSEQ multiplex PCR; TCRdb holds only in-frame clones, not every one. Among approximately 15,000 clones listed, roughly four fifths were seen once. This receptor was taken from a human donor in good health. This chain links TRBV27 with TRBJ2-1, with no clear D. Sequences were obtained from PBMCs. This CDR3 is CATQTGRFGNEQFF. The CDR3 nucleotides read TGTGCCACCCAAACCGGCAGGTTTGGCAATGAGCAGTTCTTC.